The 24 T cell receptor beta chains given below trace back to one sample, sequenced in a study of cytomegalovirus exposure and HLA in healthy donors. Primers: 60 Vbeta forward and 13 Jbeta reverse. Data came from immunoSEQ multiplex PCR; TCRdb stores just in-frame clones and leaves some out. The data show some 100,000 clones, with 81% seen just once and 2.2% held by the top ten. Sequences were obtained from PBMCs. The receptors were sampled from a woman under 40 in good health and CMV-seronegative.

This clone was recorded a few times. In DNA, the CDR3 is TGTGCCAGCAGTAGACTCGGGGGAGGGGGAGACTACAATGAGCAGTTCTTC. This codes for CASSRLGGGGDYNEQFF. The V and J genes are TRBV4-2 and TRBJ2-1, with a tentative D call TRBD2 (7 bases). CDR1 and CDR2 from the germline V gene are LGHNA and YNFKEQ. V was pared by 6 bases and J by 3 bases, with 21 bases between. This CDR3 region has 17 residues.

This clone occurred a few times. This chain connects TRBV7-6 to TRBJ1-1; 8 nucleotides agree with TRBD1. V dropped 5 bases and J dropped 6; count of bases not matched to a gene: 5. Germline CDR1 reads SGHVS; CDR2 reads FNYEAQ. This CDR3 is 13 amino acids long. The CDR3 coding sequence is TGTGCCAGCAGCAGGACAGGGCTCGCTGAAGCTTTCTTT. Translated: CASSRTGLAEAFF.

The chain links TRBV27 to TRBJ1-2; no reliable D call. This CDR3 is 9 amino acids long. Trimming removed 11 bases at V and 4 bases at J, with 5 bases between. CDR1 and CDR2 from the germline V gene are MNHEY and SMNVEV (reference sequence). The CDR3 DNA sequence: TGTGCCCCCTTCTATGGCTACACCTTC. Translation gives CAPFYGYTF.

This clone was picked up a small number of times. This chain links TRBV7-9 with TRBJ1-1, with a tentative D call TRBD1 (6 bases). The CDR3 is 14 residues long. Deletions cut 4 bases from V and 6 bases from J, with 15 bases between. CDR1 is SEHNR and CDR2 is FQNEAQ in the germline V gene (reference sequence). The CDR3 spells CASSSNTGSSEAFF. Here the CDR3 DNA reads TGTGCCAGCAGCTCGAATACAGGGAGCTCTGAAGCTTTCTTT.

This sequence joins TRBV9 and TRBJ2-1; a weak D match, TRBD2 (6 bases). The germline gives CDR1 SGDLS, CDR2 YYNGEE. The CDR3 extends over 15 amino acids. Trimming took off 0 bases at V and 7 bases at J, with 14 bases between the two ends. This CDR3 is CASSVGVSGRNEQFF. The CDR3 nucleotides read TGTGCCAGCAGCGTAGGGGTTAGCGGCCGTAATGAGCAGTTCTTC.

The CDR3 nucleotides are TGTGCCAGCAGCCGAAAGGAGCAGGGGGCGTTTGAAGCTTTCTTT. Protein sequence: CASSRKEQGAFEAFF. The J gene is TRBJ1-1, the V gene TRBV6-5; TRBD1 aligns across 8 bases. After removal of 6 bases from V and 7 bases from J, the junction contained 13 bases not matched to a gene. The CDR3 covers 15 residues. Germline values: CDR1 MNHEY, CDR2 SVGAGI.

J is TRBJ2-3 and V is TRBV7-2; 7 bases agree with TRBD2. The V segment lost 0 bases and the J segment 4 bases; nucleotides outside the gene matches: 4. The germline V gene has CDR1 SGHTA and CDR2 FQGNSA. This CDR3 spans 15 amino acids. The CDR3 nucleotides read TGTGCCAGCAGCTTAGCCGGGGGAGGGGCAGATACGCAGTATTTT. It translates to CASSLAGGGADTQYF. The complete variable domain, with remaining parts taken from reference TRBV7-2 and TRBJ2-3, reads GAGVSQSPSNKVTEKGKDVELRCDPISGHTALYWYRQSLGQGLEFLIYFQGNSAPDKSGLPSDRFSAERTGGSVSTLTIQRTQQEDSAVYLCASSLAGGGADTQYFGPGTRLTVL.

The V and J genes are TRBV5-4 and TRBJ2-7; TRBD1 agrees at 9 bases. With 2 bases clipped from V and 5 bases from J, the junction kept 5 bases outside the gene matches. The CDR3 runs to 14 residues. Per germline, CDR1 SGHNT and CDR2 YYREEE (reference sequence). CDR3: CASSLQGAYHEQYF. For the CDR3, the DNA is TGTGCCAGCAGCTTACAGGGGGCCTACCACGAGCAGTACTTC.

The CDR3 is CATGTGEETQYF. Here the CDR3 DNA reads TGTGCCACCGGGACAGGGGAAGAGACCCAGTACTTC. The chain joins TRBV7-9 to TRBJ2-5; 10 nucleotides align to TRBD1. CDR3 length: 12 residues. V was pared by 10 bases and J by 3 bases, with 2 bases of the junction left unmatched. From germline, CDR1 is SEHNR and CDR2 FQNEAQ (reference sequence).

The CDR3 spells CASSLAQNNEQFF. CDR3 coding DNA: TGTGCCAGCAGCTTAGCTCAGAACAATGAGCAGTTCTTC. This chain connects TRBV7-9 to TRBJ2-1; D gene uncertain. Trimming shortened V by 0 bases and J by 5 bases, and 5 bases separated the two germline ends. The CDR3 consists of 13 residues. The germline gives CDR1 SEHNR, CDR2 FQNEAQ (reference sequence).

The chain uses TRBV7-2 and TRBJ1-5; D might be TRBD1 (5 bases). V lost 3 bases, J lost 9 bases, and 12 bases lay in between. The V gene's germline CDR1 is SGHTA and CDR2 FQGNSA. This CDR3 contains 13 residues. In nucleotides, the CDR3 is TGTGCCAGCAGCTTGGGCAGGGAAGGGCCCCAGCATTTT. Protein: CASSLGREGPQHF.

V gene TRBV30 combines with J gene TRBJ1-3, with D possibly TRBD1 on 5 matching bases. V dropped 5 bases and J dropped 0 bases, with 8 bases sitting between them. The CDR3 loop spans 13 amino acids. Germline V gene sequence: CDR1 GTSNPN, CDR2 SVGIG (reference sequence). This chain's CDR3 is CAWDSSSGNTIYF. CDR3 nucleotide sequence: TGTGCCTGGGACAGTAGCTCTGGAAACACCATATATTTT.

CDR3 amino acids: CASRGWDEKLFF. The CDR3 nucleotides are TGTGCCAGTCGCGGGTGGGATGAAAAACTGTTTTTT. V is TRBV19 and J is TRBJ1-4; D is unclear. V was trimmed by 8 bases and J by 6 bases, leaving 10 bases between them. The germline V gene has CDR1 LNHDA and CDR2 SQIVND (reference sequence). This CDR3 is built from 12 residues.

V usage is TRBV5-1 and J usage is TRBJ2-5; D is perhaps TRBD2 (6 bases). CDR3 length equals 15 residues. V gave up 4 bases and J gave up 4 bases, with 17 bases separating them. Germline V gene sequence: CDR1 SGHRS, CDR2 YFSETQ. Here the CDR3 reads CASSRTGDVLETQYF. The CDR3 region has the DNA TGCGCCAGCAGCCGAACGGGAGACGTATTAGAGACCCAGTACTTC.

Here the CDR3 DNA reads TGTGCCTCTTTAAGCGGGGGGACCACTGAAGCTTTCTTT. This sequence encodes CASLSGGTTEAFF. The chain links TRBV30 to TRBJ1-1, with a tentative D call TRBD1 (5 bases). CDR1 is GTSNPN, CDR2 SVGIG, per germline (reference sequence). With 7 bases removed from V and 4 bases from J, the gap between germline ends came to 16 bases. This CDR3 comprises 13 residues.

The chain links TRBV4-2 to TRBJ1-2; D gene uncertain. Germline assignment: CDR1 LGHNA and CDR2 YNFKEQ. V was trimmed by 2 bases and J by 2 bases, leaving 18 bases between them. CDR3 size: 17 residues. CDR3 in DNA: TGTGCCAGCAGCCAATCGGGGAGGGATGCGGTCAACTATGGCTACACCTTC. This codes for CASSQSGRDAVNYGYTF.

This chain joins TRBV25-1 and TRBJ1-6; the D gene is possibly TRBD1 (6 bases). V shed 4 bases and J shed 4 bases, with 14 bases lying between them. This CDR3 spans 16 amino acids. CDR1 is MGHDK and CDR2 is SYGVNS in the germline V gene. CDR3 residues: CASSAPGQTYNSPLHF. CDR3 in DNA: TGTGCCAGCAGTGCGCCGGGACAAACTTATAATTCACCCCTCCACTTT.

This chain links TRBV14 with TRBJ2-7, with 9 nucleotides matching TRBD1. Germline V CDR1 and CDR2: SGHDN, FVKESK. The CDR3 spans 15 residues. V lost 6 bases, J lost 3 bases, and 9 bases stayed unmatched. The CDR3 DNA sequence: TGTGCCAGCAGTCTCCCCGGGACAGGGATCTACGAGCAGTACTTC. It encodes CASSLPGTGIYEQYF.

The J gene is TRBJ2-7, the V gene TRBV7-2; D not certain. The CDR3 consists of 14 residues. In germline, CDR1 is SGHTA, CDR2 FQGNSA. V was pared by 1 base and J by 1 base, with 8 bases between. The CDR3 sequence: CASSLDSRSYEQYF. CDR3 bases: TGTGCCAGCAGCTTAGACTCGCGTTCCTACGAGCAGTACTTC.

The chain recombines TRBV5-1 with TRBJ2-5, with 9 nucleotides matching TRBD1. Germline V CDR1 and CDR2: SGHRS, YFSETQ. The J segment lost 4 bases and the V segment lost 0 bases, leaving 4 bases of the junction unmatched. CDR3 length equals 15 residues. This chain's CDR3 is CASSLGDRDGETQYF. CDR3 bases: TGCGCCAGCAGCTTGGGGGACAGGGATGGAGAGACCCAGTACTTC.

V gene TRBV29-1 combines with J gene TRBJ2-5; 8 bases agree with TRBD1. Judging by the DNA end, TRBJ2-7 fits better; the J call may be wrong. The germline CDR1 and CDR2 sequences are SQVTM and ANQGSEA. The CDR3 consists of 14 residues. This CDR3 is CSVEASQGGYEQYF. The CDR3 nucleotides are TGCAGCGTTGAGGCATCACAGGGGGGCTACGAGCAGTACTTC.

This clone occurred once. The rearrangement uses TRBV10-3 and TRBJ2-5; TRBD2 is a possible D gene (6 bases). Between the trimmed V and J ends, which lost 0 bases and 3 bases, there was a span of 8 bases. The CDR3 sequence is 14 residues long. The V gene's germline CDR1 is ENHRY and CDR2 SYGVKD. The DNA for the CDR3 is TGTGCCATCAGTGAGTCTGGCGGGGAAGAGACCCAGTACTTC. Protein product: CAISESGGEETQYF.

The CDR3 nucleotides are TGCAGCGTTGAGGGACAGGACCGCTATGGCTACACCTTC. It codes for CSVEGQDRYGYTF. The J gene is TRBJ1-2, the V gene TRBV29-1; TRBD1 agrees at 8 bases. The germline gives CDR1 SQVTM, CDR2 ANQGSEA. This CDR3 region has 13 residues. J lost 4 bases, V lost 3 bases, and 4 bases had no gene match.

The chain recombines TRBV28 with TRBJ2-3; D gene ambiguous. CDR1 MDHEN and CDR2 SYDVKM come from the germline V gene. The V end lost 6 bases, the J end lost 1 base, and 5 bases lay between the germline ends. The CDR3 has 12 residues. The DNA for the CDR3 is TGTGCCAGCAGGTCAGGCACAGATACGCAGTATTTT. Amino acids: CASRSGTDTQYF.